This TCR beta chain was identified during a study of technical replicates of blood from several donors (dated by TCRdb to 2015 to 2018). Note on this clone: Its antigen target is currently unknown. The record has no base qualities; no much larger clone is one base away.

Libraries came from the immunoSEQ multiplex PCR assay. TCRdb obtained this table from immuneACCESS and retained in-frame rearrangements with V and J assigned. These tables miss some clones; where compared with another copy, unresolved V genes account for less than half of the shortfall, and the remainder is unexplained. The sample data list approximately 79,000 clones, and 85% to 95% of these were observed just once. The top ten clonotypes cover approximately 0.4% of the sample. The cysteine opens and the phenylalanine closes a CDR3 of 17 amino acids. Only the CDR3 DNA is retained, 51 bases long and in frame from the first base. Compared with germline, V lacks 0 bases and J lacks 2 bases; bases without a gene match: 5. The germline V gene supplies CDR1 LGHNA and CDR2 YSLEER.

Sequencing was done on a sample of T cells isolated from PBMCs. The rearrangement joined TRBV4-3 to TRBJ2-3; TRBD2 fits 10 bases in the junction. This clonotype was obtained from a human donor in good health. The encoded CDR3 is CASSQDPGLAATDTQYF. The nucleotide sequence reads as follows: TGCGCCAGCAGCCAAGATCCCGGACTAGCGGCCACAGATACGCAGTATTTT.